This T cell receptor (beta chain) stems from a study of CD8+CD57+ T cells in acquired aplastic anemia. Using genomic DNA as the template, TCR beta VDJ and CDR3 profiling was carried out. TCRdb ran MiXCR on the reads and lists one entry per CDR3 protein. Found here are approximately 130,000 distinct CDR3 sequences, approximately 61% of them singletons; the top ten hold 25% to 35%. For sequencing, patients were chosen who had shown expansion of CD8+CD57+ cells by flow cytometry. Germline V gives CDR1 SNHLY, CDR2 FYNNEI. With 5 bases removed from V and 3 bases from J, the gap between germline ends came to 13 bases. The CDR3 loop spans 14 amino acids.

Input material: sorted CD4+, CD8+, or CD8+CD57+ T cells (not recorded which) from PBMCs. The TCR comes from a human donor with aplastic anemia. This rearrangement joins TRBV2 to TRBJ1-2, with D possibly matching TRBD1 (5 bases). CDR3 amino acids: CASSTRGSDYGYTF. Written as DNA, the CDR3 is TGTGCCAGCAGTACAAGGGGTTCGGACTATGGCTACACCTTC.